What follows are 28 T cell receptor beta chains derived from one specimen sequenced in a study of monozygotic twins with inflammatory bowel disease. TCRdb re-analyzed the 5' RACE reads; it lists each CDR3 protein once, without DNA. This sample's table has fewer than 450,000 distinct CDR3 sequences. The sequencing sample was made of blood. The source of these receptors is a human donor with ulcerative colitis or Crohn's disease, or a healthy co-twin of an affected twin (not recorded which).

V and J are TRBV3-1 and TRBJ2-5. The germline V gene has CDR1 LGHDT and CDR2 YNNKEL (reference sequence). This CDR3 spans 14 amino acids. This CDR3 reads CASSQVGFSETQYF.

The rearrangement links TRBV6-1 to TRBJ1-5; TCRdb's assignment of TRBD1 cannot be checked, as there is no DNA. Germline V gene sequence: CDR1 MNHNS, CDR2 SASEGT. The CDR3 loop spans 14 amino acids. This CDR3 reads CASGTQGGNQPQHF.

The CDR3 loop reads CASSEPTGITDTQYF. The V gene is TRBV2, the J gene TRBJ2-3; there is no DNA to check the TCRdb D call of TRBD1. Germline-derived CDR1 and CDR2 are SNHLY and FYNNEI. The CDR3 loop spans 15 amino acids.

The rearrangement joins TRBV19 to TRBJ2-1; TCRdb's D call, TRBD1, is unchecked because there is no DNA. Germline assignment: CDR1 LNHDA and CDR2 SQIVND (reference sequence). The CDR3 covers 16 residues. CDR3 protein: CVSSVDRGSSYNEQFF.

V is TRBV29-1 and J is TRBJ2-3; TCRdb indicates TRBD1, and absent DNA this call remains unverified. CDR1 and CDR2 from the germline V gene are SQVTM and ANQGSEA. The CDR3 totals 14 residues. CDR3 amino acids: CSANRDSFTDTQYF.

The genes are TRBV6-1 and TRBJ1-2; TCRdb's D call, TRBD1, is unchecked because there is no DNA. Germline V gene sequence: CDR1 MNHNS, CDR2 SASEGT. The CDR3 spans 13 residues. CDR3 sequence reads: CASSAGHVDGYTF.

V is TRBV27 and J is TRBJ1-4; TCRdb outputs TRBD1, but without DNA this stays unchecked. The V gene's germline CDR1 is MNHEY and CDR2 SMNVEV (reference sequence). The CDR3 is 14 residues long. This CDR3 reads CASSGGLLNEKLFF.

The chain recombines TRBV4-3 with TRBJ2-7. Germline V gene sequence: CDR1 LGHNA, CDR2 YSLEER. The CDR3 runs 15 residues. The CDR3 is CASSQEERNLDEQYF.

The J gene is TRBJ2-2, the V gene TRBV20-1. This CDR3 has 13 amino acids. CDR1 is DFQATT, CDR2 SNEGSKA, per germline (reference sequence). The CDR3 is CSASEGPTGELFF.

The chain links TRBV7-9 to TRBJ2-1; TCRdb indicates TRBD1, and absent DNA this call remains unverified. Germline CDR1 and CDR2: SEHNR and FQNEAQ (reference sequence). The CDR3 has 13 residues. This chain's CDR3 is CASSWTNMNEQFF.

The rearrangement links TRBV7-6 to TRBJ2-1; the TCRdb D gene call, TRBD2, has no DNA to confirm it. The CDR3 contains 15 residues. In germline, CDR1 is SGHVS, CDR2 FNYEAQ. The CDR3 protein is CASSLDRGSLRGQFF.

V usage is TRBV9 and J usage is TRBJ2-1; absent DNA, TCRdb's TRBD2 call cannot be checked. The CDR3 is 17 amino acids. Per germline, CDR1 SGDLS and CDR2 YYNGEE. CDR3 sequence: CASSAQGLAGEYNEQFF.

This sequence joins TRBV6-1 and TRBJ1-4. Germline loops: CDR1 MNHNS, CDR2 SASEGT. The CDR3 spans 14 residues. CDR3: CASNIMTTNEKLFF.

This rearrangement joins TRBV12-3 or TRBV12-4 to TRBJ2-7; TCRdb's D call, TRBD2, is unchecked because there is no DNA. The CDR3 contains 17 residues. The CDR3 loop reads CASSLTSGGRFGYEQYF.

The chain recombines TRBV20-1 with TRBJ2-7; TCRdb's D gene call, TRBD2, goes unchecked for lack of DNA. The CDR3 consists of 14 residues. Looked up from germline, CDR1 is DFQATT and CDR2 is SNEGSKA (reference sequence). CDR3 sequence reads: CSAPSDTTLYEQYF.

This sequence joins TRBV19 and TRBJ1-5; TCRdb proposes TRBD1, but this gene call is untestable without DNA. The CDR3 loop spans 14 amino acids. From germline, CDR1 is LNHDA and CDR2 SQIVND (reference sequence). CDR3 protein: CASSMSGVLQPQHF.

CDR3: CASSFQPPGLAGGEIYNEQFF. The genes are TRBV12-3 or TRBV12-4 and TRBJ2-1; TCRdb's D call of TRBD2 is untestable without DNA. This CDR3 has 21 amino acids.

The genes are TRBV7-9 and TRBJ2-7; TCRdb's assignment of TRBD1 cannot be checked, as there is no DNA. The CDR3 is made up of 13 amino acids. Germline V gene sequence: CDR1 SEHNR, CDR2 FQNEAQ (reference sequence). CDR3 sequence reads: CASSPPGPAEQYF.

This chain uses TRBV7-3 with TRBJ2-2; checking the TCRdb D call of TRBD2 is not possible without DNA. Germline V gene data show CDR1 as SGHTA and CDR2 as FQGTGA. The CDR3 extends over 15 amino acids. CDR3 amino acids: CASSVRAGVTGELFF.

The chain links TRBV20-1 to TRBJ2-7; TCRdb calls TRBD1, which cannot be checked without DNA. The CDR3 sequence is 13 residues long. Germline CDR1 reads DFQATT; CDR2 reads SNEGSKA (reference sequence). The CDR3 is CSALRDNSYEQYF.

The rearrangement joins TRBV27 to TRBJ2-6. CDR1 MNHEY and CDR2 SMNVEV come from the germline V gene (reference sequence). CDR3 size: 15 residues. The CDR3 is CATTAGSSGANVLTF.

The rearrangement uses TRBV7-3 and TRBJ1-3; TCRdb names TRBD1, which stays unverified in the absence of DNA. Germline CDR1 and CDR2: SGHTA and FQGTGA. The CDR3 covers 14 residues. CDR3 loop: CASSPGYSGNTIYF. The entire variable domain, with the rest obtained from reference TRBV7-3 and TRBJ1-3, is as follows: GAGVSQTPSNKVTEKGKYVELRCDPISGHTALYWYRQSLGQGPEFLIYFQGTGAADDSGLPNDRFFAVRPEGSVSTLKIQRTERGDSAVYLCASSPGYSGNTIYFGEGSWLTVV.

This chain connects TRBV5-1 to TRBJ1-6; no DNA is available, so the TRBD1 call from TCRdb remains unchecked. Germline lookup yields CDR1 SGHRS and CDR2 YFSETQ. The CDR3 contains 16 residues. The CDR3 sequence: CASSLDSDRPWAPLHF.

This chain connects TRBV7-9 to TRBJ2-2; TCRdb lists TRBD1, though no DNA is available to test this call. Germline CDR1 is SEHNR and CDR2 is FQNEAQ (reference sequence). The CDR3 consists of 15 residues. This CDR3 is CASSFRDRYTGELFF. Full variable domain (outside the CDR3, taken from reference TRBV7-9 and TRBJ2-2): DTGVSQNPRHKITKRGQNVTFRCDPISEHNRLYWYRQTLGQGPEFLTYFQNEAQLEKSRLLSDRFSAERPKGSFSTLEIQRTEQGDSAMYLCASSFRDRYTGELFFGEGSRLTVL.

The chain has TRBV4-1 and TRBJ1-3; checking the TCRdb D call of TRBD1 is not possible without DNA. The CDR3 consists of 17 residues. CDR1 and CDR2 from the germline V gene are MGHRA and YSYEKL. The CDR3 here is CASSHRVGQGAGNTIYF.

The chain links TRBV12-3 or TRBV12-4 to TRBJ1-1; TCRdb's D gene call, TRBD1, goes unchecked for lack of DNA. The CDR3 sequence is 15 residues long. CDR3 amino acids: CASSWRAGWDTEAFF.

The V and J genes are TRBV4-3 and TRBJ1-6. The CDR3 runs 15 residues. Germline V gives CDR1 LGHNA, CDR2 YSLEER. The CDR3 here is CASSQLKGPYSPLHF.

The genes are TRBV7-2 and TRBJ2-1. CDR1 is SGHTA, CDR2 FQGNSA, per germline. CDR3 length: 13 amino acids. The CDR3 reads CASSLAVLGEQFF. Together with reference TRBV7-2 and TRBJ2-1, the CDR3 gives the full variable domain: GAGVSQSPSNKVTEKGKDVELRCDPISGHTALYWYRQSLGQGLEFLIYFQGNSAPDKSGLPSDRFSAERTGGSVSTLTIQRTQQEDSAVYLCASSLAVLGEQFFGPGTRLTVL.